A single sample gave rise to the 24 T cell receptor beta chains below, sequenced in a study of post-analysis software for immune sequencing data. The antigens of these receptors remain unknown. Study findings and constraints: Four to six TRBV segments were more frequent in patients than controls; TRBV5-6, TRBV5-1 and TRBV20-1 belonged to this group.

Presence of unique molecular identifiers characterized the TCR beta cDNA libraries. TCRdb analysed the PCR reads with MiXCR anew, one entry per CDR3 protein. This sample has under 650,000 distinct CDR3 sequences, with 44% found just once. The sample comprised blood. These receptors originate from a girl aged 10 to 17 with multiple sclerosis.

The CDR3 sequence is CASSQDVSAGANNEQFF. The CDR3 nucleotides are TGCGCCAGCAGCCAAGATGTGTCAGCGGGGGCTAACAATGAGCAGTTCTTC. The V gene is TRBV4-1, the J gene TRBJ2-1; 8 bases match TRBD2. CDR3 size: 17 residues. With 0 bases clipped from V and 5 bases from J, the junction kept 9 bases outside the gene matches. The germline V gene encodes CDR1 MGHRA and CDR2 YSYEKL.

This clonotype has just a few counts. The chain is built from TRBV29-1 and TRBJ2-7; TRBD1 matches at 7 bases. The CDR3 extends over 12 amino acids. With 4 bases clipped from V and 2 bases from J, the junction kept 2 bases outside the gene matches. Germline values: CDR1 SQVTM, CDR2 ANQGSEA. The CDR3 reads CSVVQGPYEQYF. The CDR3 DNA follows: TGCAGCGTTGTACAGGGGCCCTACGAGCAGTACTTC.

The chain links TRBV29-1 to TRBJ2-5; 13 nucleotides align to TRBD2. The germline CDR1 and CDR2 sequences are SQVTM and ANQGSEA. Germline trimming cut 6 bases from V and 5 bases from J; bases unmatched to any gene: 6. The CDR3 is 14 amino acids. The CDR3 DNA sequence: TGCAGCGTCACGACTAGCGGGGGGCGGGAGACCCAGTACTTC. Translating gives CSVTTSGGRETQYF. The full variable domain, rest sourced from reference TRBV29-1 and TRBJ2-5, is SAVISQKPSRDICQRGTSLTIQCQVDSQVTMMFWYRQQPGQSLTLIATANQGSEATYESGFVIDKFPISRPNLTFSTLTVSNMSPEDSSIYLCSVTTSGGRETQYFGPGTRLLVL.

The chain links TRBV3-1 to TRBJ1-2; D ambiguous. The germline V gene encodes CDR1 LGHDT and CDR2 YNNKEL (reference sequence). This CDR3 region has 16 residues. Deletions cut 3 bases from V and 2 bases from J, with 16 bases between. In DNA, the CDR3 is TGTGCCAGCAGCCAGGAAGGTCCTGTCTCGAACTATGGCTACACCTTC. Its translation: CASSQEGPVSNYGYTF.

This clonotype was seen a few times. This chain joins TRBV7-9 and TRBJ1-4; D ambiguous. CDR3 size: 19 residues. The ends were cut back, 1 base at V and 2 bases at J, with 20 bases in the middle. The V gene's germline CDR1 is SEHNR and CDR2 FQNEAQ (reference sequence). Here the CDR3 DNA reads TGTGCCAGCAGCTTAGTCTTGGGATTTGAGGGTTTTACTAATGAAAAACTGTTTTTT. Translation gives CASSLVLGFEGFTNEKLFF.

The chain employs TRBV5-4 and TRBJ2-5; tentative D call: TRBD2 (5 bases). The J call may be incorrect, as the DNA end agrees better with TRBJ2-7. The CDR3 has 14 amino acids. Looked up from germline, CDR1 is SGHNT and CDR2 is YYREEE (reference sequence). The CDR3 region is CASRPTGGRSEQYF. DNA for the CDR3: TGTGCCAGCAGACCAACTGGAGGCAGGAGCGAGCAGTACTTC.

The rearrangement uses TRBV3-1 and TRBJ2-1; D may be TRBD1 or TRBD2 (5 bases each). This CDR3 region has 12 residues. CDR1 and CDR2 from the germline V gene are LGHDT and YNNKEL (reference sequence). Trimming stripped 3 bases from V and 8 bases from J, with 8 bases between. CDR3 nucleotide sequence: TGTGCCAGCAGCCAGGGGGATGATGAGCAGTTCTTC. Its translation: CASSQGDDEQFF.

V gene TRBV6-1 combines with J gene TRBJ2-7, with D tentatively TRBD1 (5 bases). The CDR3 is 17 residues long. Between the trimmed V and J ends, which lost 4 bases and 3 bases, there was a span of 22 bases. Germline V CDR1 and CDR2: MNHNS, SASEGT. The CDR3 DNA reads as TGTGCCAGCAGTGCTCATGCCGTATGGGGCACTATCTACGAGCAGTACTTC. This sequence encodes CASSAHAVWGTIYEQYF.

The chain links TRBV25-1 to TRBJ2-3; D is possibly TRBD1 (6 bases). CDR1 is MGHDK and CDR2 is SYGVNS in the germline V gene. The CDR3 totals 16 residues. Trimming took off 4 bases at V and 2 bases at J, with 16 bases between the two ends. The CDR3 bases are TGTGCCAGCAGTGTACCGTCCAGGGGAGTCACAGATACGCAGTATTTT. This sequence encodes CASSVPSRGVTDTQYF.

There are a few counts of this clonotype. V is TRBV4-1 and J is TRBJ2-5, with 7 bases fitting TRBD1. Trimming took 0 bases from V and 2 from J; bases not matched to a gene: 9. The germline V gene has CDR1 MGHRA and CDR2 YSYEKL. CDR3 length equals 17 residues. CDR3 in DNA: TGCGCCAGCAGCCAAGAGAACATGGGACAGCAACAAGAGACCCAGTACTTC. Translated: CASSQENMGQQQETQYF.

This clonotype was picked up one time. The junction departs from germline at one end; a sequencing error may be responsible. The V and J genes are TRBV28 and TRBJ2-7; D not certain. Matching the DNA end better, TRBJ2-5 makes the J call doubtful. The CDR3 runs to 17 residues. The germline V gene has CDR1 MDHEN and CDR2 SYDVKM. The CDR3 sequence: CVSTAEIIGLHMVTQYF. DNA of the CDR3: TGTGTCAGCACCGCCGAGATAATAGGCCTCCACATGGTGACCCAGTACTTC.

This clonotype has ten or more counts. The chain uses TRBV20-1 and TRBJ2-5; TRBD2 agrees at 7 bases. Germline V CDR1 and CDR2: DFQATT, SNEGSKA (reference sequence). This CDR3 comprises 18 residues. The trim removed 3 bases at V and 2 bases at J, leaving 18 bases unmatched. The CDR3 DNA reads TGCAGTGCTAGGAACCCGGCGGGAGCGAAGGCACCACAAGAGACCCAGTACTTC. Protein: CSARNPAGAKAPQETQYF.

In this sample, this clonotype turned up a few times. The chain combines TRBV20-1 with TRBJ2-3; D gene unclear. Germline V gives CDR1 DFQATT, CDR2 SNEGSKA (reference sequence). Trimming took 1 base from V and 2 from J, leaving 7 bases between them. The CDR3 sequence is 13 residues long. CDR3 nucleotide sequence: TGCAGTGCTAGAGCCAGAGCCACAGATACGCAGTATTTT. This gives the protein CSARARATDTQYF.

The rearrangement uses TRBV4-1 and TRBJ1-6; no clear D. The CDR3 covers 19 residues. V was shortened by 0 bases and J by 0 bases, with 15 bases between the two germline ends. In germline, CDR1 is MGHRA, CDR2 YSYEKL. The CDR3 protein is CASSQDYGTLSSYNSPLHF. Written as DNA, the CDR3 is TGCGCCAGCAGCCAAGATTATGGAACGTTGAGCTCCTATAATTCACCCCTCCACTTT.

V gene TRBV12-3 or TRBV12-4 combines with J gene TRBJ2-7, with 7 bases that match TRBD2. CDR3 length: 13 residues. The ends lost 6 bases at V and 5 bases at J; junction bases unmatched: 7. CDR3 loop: CASSRDGGNEQYF. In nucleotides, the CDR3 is TGTGCCAGCAGCCGGGACGGGGGGAACGAGCAGTACTTC.

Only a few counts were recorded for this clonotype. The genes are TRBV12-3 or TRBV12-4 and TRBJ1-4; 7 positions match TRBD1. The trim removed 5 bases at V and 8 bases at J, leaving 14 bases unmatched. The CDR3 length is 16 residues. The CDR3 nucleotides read TGTGCCAGCAGTCAACGGGGACAGCCCCTCTCGGAAAAACTGTTTTTT. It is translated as CASSQRGQPLSEKLFF.

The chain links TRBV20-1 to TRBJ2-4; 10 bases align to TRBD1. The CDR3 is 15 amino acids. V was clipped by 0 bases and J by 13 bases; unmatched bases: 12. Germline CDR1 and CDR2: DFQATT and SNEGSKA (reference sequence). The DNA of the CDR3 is TGCAGTGCTAGAGATCTGGGACAGGGGAATGGGGAGCAGTACTTC. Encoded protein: CSARDLGQGNGEQYF.

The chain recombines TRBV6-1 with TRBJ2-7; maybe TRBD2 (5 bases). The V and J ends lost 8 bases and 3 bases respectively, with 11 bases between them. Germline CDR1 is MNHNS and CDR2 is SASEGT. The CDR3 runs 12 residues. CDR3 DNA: TGTGCCAGCCGGACTTTACTCTACGAGCAGTACTTC. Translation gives CASRTLLYEQYF.

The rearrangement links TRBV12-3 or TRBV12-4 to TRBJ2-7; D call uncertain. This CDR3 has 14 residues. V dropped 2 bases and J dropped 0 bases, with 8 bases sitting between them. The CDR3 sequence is CASSLTASSYEQYF. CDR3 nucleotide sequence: TGTGCCAGCAGTTTAACGGCCAGCTCCTACGAGCAGTACTTC.

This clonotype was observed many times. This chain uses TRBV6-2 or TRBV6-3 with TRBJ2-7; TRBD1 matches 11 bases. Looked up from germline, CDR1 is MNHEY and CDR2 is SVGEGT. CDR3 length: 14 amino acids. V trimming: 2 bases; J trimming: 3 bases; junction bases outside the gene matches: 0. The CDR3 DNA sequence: TGTGCCAGCAGTTACGGGACAGGGGGCTACGAGCAGTACTTC. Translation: CASSYGTGGYEQYF.

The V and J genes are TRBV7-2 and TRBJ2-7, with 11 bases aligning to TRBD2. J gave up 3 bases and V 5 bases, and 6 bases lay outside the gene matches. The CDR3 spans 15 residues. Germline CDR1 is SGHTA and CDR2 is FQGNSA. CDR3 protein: CASSGGTSGHYEQYF. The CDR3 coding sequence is TGTGCCAGCAGCGGGGGGACTAGCGGTCACTACGAGCAGTACTTC. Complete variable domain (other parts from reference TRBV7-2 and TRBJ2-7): GAGVSQSPSNKVTEKGKDVELRCDPISGHTALYWYRQSLGQGLEFLIYFQGNSAPDKSGLPSDRFSAERTGGSVSTLTIQRTQQEDSAVYLCASSGGTSGHYEQYFGPGTRLTVT.

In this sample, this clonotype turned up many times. Here the CDR3 DNA reads TGCGCCAGCAGCTTGTCGGCGGGAGGGGCGGCAGATACGCAGTATTTT. This gives the protein CASSLSAGGAADTQYF. The V call is TRBV5-1, the J call TRBJ2-3; 9 nucleotides agree with TRBD2. V shed 1 base, J shed 4 bases, and the junction held 7 bases outside the gene matches. CDR3 size: 16 residues. In germline, CDR1 is SGHRS, CDR2 YFSETQ.

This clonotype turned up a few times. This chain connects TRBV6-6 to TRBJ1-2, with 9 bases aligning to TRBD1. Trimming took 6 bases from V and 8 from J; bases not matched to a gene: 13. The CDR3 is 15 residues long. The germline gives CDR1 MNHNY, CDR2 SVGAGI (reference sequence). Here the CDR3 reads CASSPHMDRGGGYTF. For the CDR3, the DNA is TGTGCCAGCAGCCCCCATATGGACAGGGGCGGAGGCTACACCTTC.

The CDR3 loop is CATDRIAGARDEQFF. The CDR3, as DNA: TGTGCCACCGACCGAATAGCGGGAGCACGGGATGAGCAGTTCTTC. V gene TRBV5-5 combines with J gene TRBJ2-1, with TRBD2 matching 9 bases. The CDR3 consists of 15 residues. Trimming at V came to 9 bases and at J to 8 bases, leaving 15 bases not matched to a gene. Germline lookup yields CDR1 SGHKS and CDR2 YYEKEE (reference sequence). The entire variable domain, with the rest obtained from reference TRBV5-5 and TRBJ2-1, is as follows: DAGVTQSPTHLIKTRGQQVTLRCSPISGHKSVSWYQQVLGQGPQFIFQYYEKEERGRGNFPDRFSARQFPNYSSELNVNALLLGDSALYLCATDRIAGARDEQFFGPGTRLTVL.